These T cell receptor beta chains were read from a single sample in a study of CD8+CD57+ T cells in acquired aplastic anemia. TCRdb ran MiXCR on the reads and lists one entry per CDR3 protein. The sample lists approximately 120,000 distinct CDR3 sequences, about two fifths occurring once. Sequencing was carried out using sorted CD4+, CD8+, or CD8+CD57+ T cells (not recorded which) from PBMCs. Source of these receptors: a human donor with aplastic anemia. Both conserved end residues are part of each CDR3. Fields, in order: D gene, V gene, clone size, J gene, CDR3 protein, CDR3 DNA. D genes are given only for firm matches. Size is stated for part of the rows, as once, few or many counts, or as a class when the clone is expanded.

d_gene: TRBD1
v_gene: TRBV2
abundance: NA
j_gene: TRBJ2-7
CDR3aa: CASSRQGPYEQYF
CDR3nt: TGTGCCAGCAGTAGACAGGGTCCCTACGAGCAGTACTTC

d_gene: NA
v_gene: TRBV11-3
abundance: once
j_gene: TRBJ2-5
CDR3aa: CASSQGEAGWGQETQYF
CDR3nt: TGTGCCAGCAGCCAAGGGGAGGCGGGGTGGGGTCAAGAGACCCAGTACTTC

d_gene: NA
v_gene: TRBV12-3/TRBV12-4
abundance: NA
j_gene: TRBJ1-4
CDR3aa: CASMPGGNEKLFF
CDR3nt: TGTGCCAGCATGCCCGGGGGGAATGAAAAACTGTTTTTT

d_gene: TRBD1
v_gene: TRBV5-6
abundance: NA
j_gene: TRBJ2-7
CDR3aa: CASSLGGQGTSYEQYF
CDR3nt: TGTGCCAGCAGCTTGGGGGGACAGGGGACTTCCTACGAGCAGTACTTC

d_gene: NA
v_gene: TRBV2
abundance: many
j_gene: TRBJ1-1
CDR3aa: CASKGWSAEAFF
CDR3nt: TGTGCCAGCAAGGGGTGGTCGGCTGAAGCTTTCTTT

d_gene: TRBD1
v_gene: TRBV5-4
abundance: few
j_gene: TRBJ2-2
CDR3aa: CASSSRQGGNTGELFF
CDR3nt: TGTGCCAGCAGCTCGAGACAGGGGGGGAACACCGGGGAGCTGTTTTTT

d_gene: NA
v_gene: TRBV10-1
abundance: many
j_gene: TRBJ1-1
CDR3aa: CASSDPDGNTEAFF
CDR3nt: TGCGCCAGCAGTGATCCGGACGGGAACACTGAAGCTTTCTTT

d_gene: NA
v_gene: TRBV20-1
abundance: many
j_gene: TRBJ2-7
CDR3aa: CSARDPGTDPYEQYF
CDR3nt: TGCAGTGCTAGAGACCCCGGGACCGACCCCTACGAGCAGTACTTC

d_gene: NA
v_gene: TRBV12-3/TRBV12-4
abundance: many
j_gene: TRBJ1-1
CDR3aa: CASSYEQGEAFF
CDR3nt: TGTGCCAGCAGCTACGAACAGGGTGAAGCTTTCTTT

d_gene: NA
v_gene: TRBV7-9
abundance: many
j_gene: TRBJ2-2
CDR3aa: CASSKRRGNTGELFF
CDR3nt: TGTGCCAGCAGCAAGAGGCGGGGAAACACCGGGGAGCTGTTTTTT

d_gene: NA
v_gene: TRBV5-1
abundance: many
j_gene: TRBJ1-3
CDR3aa: CASSSGLPNTIYF
CDR3nt: TGCGCCAGCAGCTCCGGCTTACCAAACACCATATATTTT

d_gene: TRBD2
v_gene: TRBV7-2
abundance: many
j_gene: TRBJ2-3
CDR3aa: CASSLLSGGYTDTQYF
CDR3nt: TGTGCCAGCAGCTTACTTAGCGGGGGATACACAGATACGCAGTATTTT

d_gene: NA
v_gene: TRBV6-1
abundance: NA
j_gene: TRBJ2-2
CDR3aa: CASSGGGHTGELLF
CDR3nt: TGTGCCAGCAGTGGGGGAGGACATACCGGGGAGCTGTTGTTT

d_gene: NA
v_gene: TRBV10-3
abundance: NA
j_gene: TRBJ1-5
CDR3aa: CASSLAVFGGETQHF
CDR3nt: TGTGCCAGCAGTTTAGCGGTTTTTGGGGGTGAGACCCAGCATTTT

d_gene: TRBD2
v_gene: TRBV10-3
abundance: NA
j_gene: TRBJ2-1
CDR3aa: CASSGLAGAVGEQFF
CDR3nt: TGTGCCAGCTCAGGACTAGCGGGGGCGGTCGGGGAGCAGTTCTTC

d_gene: TRBD1
v_gene: TRBV2
abundance: many
j_gene: TRBJ1-5
CDR3aa: CASSLMGQGGSNQPQHF
CDR3nt: TGTGCCAGCAGCCTTATGGGGCAGGGGGGAAGCAATCAGCCCCAGCATTTT

d_gene: TRBD2
v_gene: TRBV11-1
abundance: NA
j_gene: TRBJ2-7
CDR3aa: CASSSGGGGFYEQYF
CDR3nt: TGTGCCAGCAGCTCTGGCGGGGGGGGGTTCTACGAGCAGTACTTC

d_gene: NA
v_gene: TRBV4-2
abundance: many
j_gene: TRBJ1-2
CDR3aa: CASSQGSTGSHNYGYTF
CDR3nt: TGTGCCAGCAGCCAAGGATCGACAGGAAGCCACAACTATGGCTACACCTTC

d_gene: NA
v_gene: TRBV6-1
abundance: many
j_gene: TRBJ1-6
CDR3aa: CASRRGEGYNSPLHF
CDR3nt: TGTGCCAGCAGGCGAGGGGAAGGCTATAATTCACCCCTCCACTTT

d_gene: TRBD1
v_gene: TRBV19
abundance: NA
j_gene: TRBJ1-2
CDR3aa: CASSILGPGGLSWQGYTF
CDR3nt: TGTGCCAGTAGTATATTGGGGCCAGGGGGCCTTTCGTGGCAGGGCTACACCTTC

d_gene: NA
v_gene: TRBV3-1
abundance: NA
j_gene: TRBJ1-1
CDR3aa: CASSPHTGTEAFF
CDR3nt: TGTGCCAGCAGCCCTCACACGGGGACTGAAGCTTTCTTT

d_gene: NA
v_gene: TRBV7-9
abundance: many
j_gene: TRBJ1-6
CDR3aa: CASSLTGGSPLHF
CDR3nt: TGTGCCAGCAGCTTGACAGGTGGATCACCCCTCCACTTT

d_gene: TRBD1
v_gene: TRBV12-3/TRBV12-4
abundance: many
j_gene: TRBJ1-6
CDR3aa: CASSLARRGTQNSPLHF
CDR3nt: TGTGCCAGCAGTTTAGCGCGCAGGGGGACTCAAAATTCACCCCTCCACTTT

d_gene: NA
v_gene: TRBV15
abundance: NA
j_gene: TRBJ1-6
CDR3aa: CATSSGRGNSPLHF
CDR3nt: TGTGCCACCAGCAGCGGCAGGGGTAATTCACCCCTCCACTTT

d_gene: TRBD2
v_gene: TRBV2
abundance: many
j_gene: TRBJ2-5
CDR3aa: CASSPGTSVQETQYF
CDR3nt: TGTGCCAGCAGTCCCGGGACTAGCGTCCAAGAGACCCAGTACTTC

d_gene: NA
v_gene: TRBV7-9
abundance: NA
j_gene: TRBJ1-2
CDR3aa: CASSLLTSVHGYTF
CDR3nt: TGTGCCAGCAGCTTACTAACCTCGGTACATGGCTACACCTTC

d_gene: NA
v_gene: TRBV3-1
abundance: NA
j_gene: TRBJ1-2
CDR3aa: CASSGNTGPDGYTF
CDR3nt: TGTGCCAGCAGCGGTAATACAGGGCCGGATGGCTACACCTTC

d_gene: NA
v_gene: TRBV19
abundance: many
j_gene: TRBJ2-7
CDR3aa: CASSPFRGEQYF
CDR3nt: TGTGCCAGTAGCCCCTTTCGGGGCGAGCAGTACTTC

d_gene: NA
v_gene: TRBV6-1
abundance: many
j_gene: TRBJ1-6
CDR3aa: CASSQGSAYNSPLHF
CDR3nt: TGTGCCAGCAGCCAAGGGTCAGCATATAATTCACCCCTCCACTTT

d_gene: NA
v_gene: TRBV10-3
abundance: many
j_gene: TRBJ2-7
CDR3aa: CASGRGGHDEQYF
CDR3nt: TGTGCCTCCGGAAGGGGGGGGCATGACGAGCAGTACTTC

d_gene: TRBD1
v_gene: TRBV7-2
abundance: many
j_gene: TRBJ1-2
CDR3aa: CASSLAGQGRPRHYGYTF
CDR3nt: TGTGCCAGCAGCCTGGCAGGACAGGGGAGACCAAGGCACTATGGCTACACCTTC

d_gene: NA
v_gene: TRBV19
abundance: many
j_gene: TRBJ1-5
CDR3aa: CASSIARTGLSNQPQHF
CDR3nt: TGTGCCAGTAGTATAGCCCGAACAGGGCTTAGCAATCAGCCCCAGCATTTT

d_gene: NA
v_gene: TRBV6-2/TRBV6-3
abundance: many
j_gene: TRBJ1-6
CDR3aa: CASTPLVSYNSPLHF
CDR3nt: TGTGCCAGCACCCCACTCGTCTCCTATAATTCACCCCTCCACTTT

d_gene: NA
v_gene: TRBV2
abundance: many
j_gene: TRBJ1-1
CDR3aa: CASSATGTEAFF
CDR3nt: TGTGCCAGCAGTGCGACGGGCACTGAAGCTTTCTTT

d_gene: NA
v_gene: TRBV28
abundance: NA
j_gene: TRBJ2-1
CDR3aa: CASSLGTSIEQFF
CDR3nt: TGTGCCAGCAGTCTAGGGACTTCGATTGAGCAGTTCTTC

d_gene: NA
v_gene: TRBV6-1
abundance: many
j_gene: TRBJ1-1
CDR3aa: CAMSGTQNTEAFF
CDR3nt: TGTGCCATGTCCGGGACACAGAACACTGAAGCTTTCTTT

d_gene: NA
v_gene: TRBV20-1
abundance: many
j_gene: TRBJ2-7
CDR3aa: CSAELRSSYEQYF
CDR3nt: TGCAGTGCCGAATTAAGGAGCTCCTACGAGCAGTACTTC

d_gene: TRBD2
v_gene: TRBV29-1
abundance: many
j_gene: TRBJ2-5
CDR3aa: CSVEDLLAGGPQETQYF
CDR3nt: TGCAGCGTTGAAGATCTACTAGCGGGGGGCCCACAAGAGACCCAGTACTTC

d_gene: NA
v_gene: TRBV12-3/TRBV12-4
abundance: many
j_gene: TRBJ1-2
CDR3aa: CASLDIRQGHGYTF
CDR3nt: TGTGCCAGCCTCGATATTCGGCAGGGACATGGCTACACCTTC

d_gene: NA
v_gene: TRBV7-2
abundance: NA
j_gene: TRBJ2-3
CDR3aa: CASSQGDTDTQYF
CDR3nt: TGTGCCAGCAGCCAGGGAGACACAGATACGCAGTATTTT

d_gene: NA
v_gene: TRBV29-1
abundance: NA
j_gene: TRBJ2-7
CDR3aa: CSARTADLREQYF
CDR3nt: TGCAGCGCTCGGACAGCGGACCTGCGGGAGCAGTACTTC

d_gene: NA
v_gene: TRBV24-1
abundance: medium-sized
j_gene: TRBJ1-2
CDR3aa: CATSEGKDYGYTF
CDR3nt: TGTGCCACCAGTGAAGGGAAGGACTATGGCTACACCTTC

d_gene: NA
v_gene: TRBV11-2
abundance: NA
j_gene: TRBJ2-5
CDR3aa: CASSLDRVSWGADRETQYF
CDR3nt: TGTGCCAGCAGCTTAGATAGAGTCTCTTGGGGTGCGGATCGGGAGACCCAGTACTTC

d_gene: TRBD1
v_gene: TRBV11-1
abundance: once
j_gene: TRBJ1-2
CDR3aa: CASSLEGQSMNYGYTF
CDR3nt: TGTGCCAGCAGCCTAGAGGGACAGTCGATGAACTATGGCTACACCTTC

d_gene: TRBD2
v_gene: TRBV19
abundance: many
j_gene: TRBJ2-5
CDR3aa: CASSPGTSGLETQYF
CDR3nt: TGTGCCAGTAGTCCAGGGACTAGCGGGTTAGAGACCCAGTACTTC

d_gene: NA
v_gene: TRBV5-1
abundance: many
j_gene: TRBJ1-1
CDR3aa: CASSRDEGLNTEAFF
CDR3nt: TGCGCCAGCAGCCGAGACGAGGGATTGAACACTGAAGCTTTCTTT

d_gene: NA
v_gene: TRBV5-1
abundance: many
j_gene: TRBJ1-1
CDR3aa: CASSSRTGNTEAFF
CDR3nt: TGCGCCAGCAGCTCTCGGACGGGGAACACTGAAGCTTTCTTT

d_gene: TRBD1
v_gene: TRBV5-5
abundance: NA
j_gene: TRBJ2-5
CDR3aa: CASSVRQGKETQYF
CDR3nt: TGCGCCAGCAGCGTCCGACAGGGGAAGGAGACCCAGTACTTC